These 20 T cell receptor beta chains were all obtained from the same sample, sequenced in a study of glioma-infiltrating T cells. The iRepertoire nested amplicon-rescue multiplex PCR amplified TCR alpha and beta CDR3s from RNA. MiXCR, applied by TCRdb to the multiplex PCR reads, yields one record per CDR3 protein. The table records roughly 350,000 distinct CDR3 sequences, 35% to 45% of them present only once. The sequencing sample was made of glioma tissue, nonneoplastic brain tissue, or PBMCs (not recorded which). These receptors were collected from a human donor with low-grade glioma or glioblastoma, undergoing nonglioma brain surgery, or in good health (not recorded which).

The gene calls are TRBV28 and TRBJ2-1; D is unresolved. The J call could be wrong; TRBJ2-7 is a better fit for the DNA end. Per germline, CDR1 MDHEN and CDR2 SYDVKM. This CDR3 is built from 13 residues. Here the CDR3 reads CASSLDTLEEQYF. CDR3 in DNA: TGTGCCAGCAGTTTGGATACCCTGGAGGAGCAGTACTTC.

V is TRBV6-2 or TRBV6-3 and J is TRBJ2-7; tentatively, D is TRBD1 (5 bases). Germline CDR1 reads MNHEY; CDR2 reads SVGEGT. The V gene lost 2 bases and the J gene lost 6 bases, with 11 bases spanning the gap. There are 13 residues in the CDR3. The CDR3 region is CASSYGPGAEQYF. The CDR3 DNA reads TGTGCCAGCAGTTACGGTCCTGGGGCCGAGCAGTACTTC.

This clonotype has a handful of counts. The V call is TRBV28, the J call TRBJ2-7; possible D gene TRBD1, 6 bases. This CDR3 has 13 amino acids. Per the germline V gene, CDR1 is MDHEN and CDR2 is SYDVKM. The V gene lost 5 bases and the J gene lost 7 bases, with 15 bases spanning the gap. The CDR3 DNA follows: TGTGCCAGCAGTCCCCCACCAAGGGGGGAGCAGTACTTC. Its protein product is CASSPPPRGEQYF.

This CDR3 reads CASSQGSGGMLNTQYF. DNA for the CDR3: TGCGCCAGCAGCCAAGGGAGCGGGGGGATGCTGAATACGCAGTATTTT. The chain employs TRBV4-1 and TRBJ2-3; 9 bases align to TRBD2. The V segment lost 1 base and the J segment 7 bases; nucleotides outside the gene matches: 9. The CDR3 length is 16 residues. Germline-derived CDR1 and CDR2 are MGHRA and YSYEKL.

The chain has TRBV18 and TRBJ1-1, with 8 bases matching TRBD1. The CDR3 extends over 14 amino acids. The J segment lost 5 bases and the V segment lost 3 bases, leaving 5 bases of the junction unmatched. Germline V CDR1 and CDR2: KGHSH, LQKENI. CDR3 DNA: TGTGCCAGCTCACCGGGGACAGGCTTTACTGAAGCTTTCTTT. This codes for CASSPGTGFTEAFF.

This clonotype has ten or more counts. The chain carries TRBV6-1 and TRBJ1-3; D perhaps matches TRBD1 (5 bases). Looked up from germline, CDR1 is MNHNS and CDR2 is SASEGT. Trimming took off 5 bases at V and 0 bases at J, with 8 bases between the two ends. This CDR3 has 14 residues. The CDR3 nucleotides read TGTGCCAGCAGTAGGACAAGCTCTGGAAACACCATATATTTT. Its protein product is CASSRTSSGNTIYF.

Comments on this clonotype: This may stem from a read error, because a much larger clone lies one nucleotide away. The rearrangement uses TRBV27 and TRBJ2-1, with D unresolved. The germline V gene encodes CDR1 MNHEY and CDR2 SMNVEV (reference sequence). The CDR3 has 16 residues. The CDR3 loop is CASSLSNIGPYDEQFF. The DNA for the CDR3 is TGTGCCAGCAGTTTATCTAATATTGGACCCTACGATGAGCAGTTCTTC.

This clonotype was observed a handful of times. The genes are TRBV6-2 or TRBV6-3 and TRBJ2-7, with TRBD2 matching over 9 bases. Losses at the gene ends were 6 bases for V and 2 bases for J; bases not matched to a gene: 17. Germline V gives CDR1 MNHEY, CDR2 SVGEGT. The CDR3 consists of 18 residues. In DNA form, the CDR3 reads TGTGCCAGCAGAATGCCGGGACTAGCTTCGGGGGCTCCCTACGAGCAGTACTTC. Translation: CASRMPGLASGAPYEQYF.

This clonotype was observed a handful of times. The chain combines TRBV20-1 with TRBJ1-5, with D perhaps matching TRBD1 (5 bases). The CDR3 runs to 14 residues. Germline lookup yields CDR1 DFQATT and CDR2 SNEGSKA (reference sequence). Trimming left V 4 bases short and J 2 bases short, with 12 bases between. CDR3 DNA: TGCAGTGCTATATCAGGGATGGGCAATCAGCCCCAGCATTTT. Translated, it gives CSAISGMGNQPQHF.

Ten or more counts support this clonotype. The J gene is TRBJ2-3, the V gene TRBV6-5; 9 bases match TRBD2. With 2 bases clipped from V and 5 bases from J, the junction kept 11 bases outside the gene matches. The CDR3 has 17 amino acids. Germline CDR1 reads MNHEY; CDR2 reads SVGAGI. The CDR3 protein is CASSYIGTSWTRDTQYF. CDR3 coding DNA: TGTGCCAGCAGTTACATCGGGACTAGCTGGACCCGAGATACGCAGTATTTT.

Only a few counts were recorded for this clonotype. This chain links TRBV6-2 or TRBV6-3 with TRBJ2-7; 10 bases are a match to TRBD1. Trimming took 6 bases from V and 4 from J; bases not matched to a gene: 9. The length of the CDR3 is 15 residues. Germline-derived CDR1 and CDR2 are MNHEY and SVGEGT. Written as DNA, the CDR3 is TGTGCCAGCAGCCTCCCGGACAGGGGGTTGTACGAGCAGTACTTC. Its protein product is CASSLPDRGLYEQYF.

This clonotype was observed many times. This rearrangement joins TRBV20-1 to TRBJ2-1; 10 bases map to TRBD1. This CDR3 comprises 15 residues. The J segment lost 10 bases and the V segment lost 0 bases, leaving 9 bases of the junction unmatched. CDR1 and CDR2 (germline): DFQATT, SNEGSKA (reference sequence). In DNA, the CDR3 is TGCAGTGCTAGAGAGAGCTCCGGGACAGGGGACGAGCAGTTCTTC. It encodes CSARESSGTGDEQFF.

A few counts support this clonotype. In DNA, the CDR3 is TGTGCCAGCAGCTCCCAGCCTGGTCGAGAGACCCAGTACTTC. It yields the protein CASSSQPGRETQYF. The chain uses TRBV7-9 and TRBJ2-5; the D is unclear. V was cut by 4 bases and J by 4 bases, with 13 bases left in between. This CDR3 has 14 residues. Germline lookup yields CDR1 SEHNR and CDR2 FQNEAQ (reference sequence).

As to this clonotype: A much more abundant neighbour one base away suggests this may be a read error. The chain employs TRBV6-8 and TRBJ1-2; D gene ambiguous. This CDR3 is built from 13 residues. The V gene lost 4 bases and the J gene lost 2 bases, with 8 bases spanning the gap. The V gene's germline CDR1 is MNHGY and CDR2 SAAAGT. The CDR3 bases are TGTGCCAGCAGTTGCTCAGACAACTATGGCTACACCTTC. It translates to CASSCSDNYGYTF.

This clonotype was seen ten or more times. This chain connects TRBV7-2 to TRBJ1-1; D uncertain. Deletions cut 5 bases from V and 3 bases from J, with 13 bases between. The CDR3 has 14 residues. Germline CDR1 reads SGHTA; CDR2 reads FQGNSA. CDR3 DNA sequence: TGTGCCAGCAGCCCGTACGGGCCTCACACTGAAGCTTTCTTT. Protein sequence: CASSPYGPHTEAFF.

This clonotype was recorded many times. One junction end disagrees with the germline gene, perhaps due to a read error. The chain carries TRBV4-3 and TRBJ2-2; D not certain. CDR3 length equals 14 residues. Looked up from germline, CDR1 is LGHNA and CDR2 is YSLEER. The DNA of the CDR3 is TGTGCCAGCAGTCAAGACCTGAACACCGGGGAGCTGTTTTTT. The encoded protein is CASSQDLNTGELFF.

Notes on this clonotype: A read error may produce the germline difference seen at one junction end. DNA for the CDR3: TGTGCCAACAGCTTAGGCAGGAACACTGAAGCTTTCTTT. Residues: CANSLGRNTEAFF. The gene calls are TRBV7-8 and TRBJ1-1; D is uncertain. CDR1 is SGHVS, CDR2 FQNEAQ, per germline. The CDR3 totals 13 residues.

The J gene is TRBJ1-5, the V gene TRBV28, with D uncertain. V was shortened by 9 bases and J by 3 bases, with 15 bases between the two germline ends. Germline V gives CDR1 MDHEN, CDR2 SYDVKM. The CDR3 is made up of 14 amino acids. DNA for the CDR3: TGTGCCAGTGGTTCGAGATTGGACAATCAGCCCCAGCATTTT. This gives the protein CASGSRLDNQPQHF.

The V and J genes are TRBV4-1 and TRBJ2-1, with 9 bases lining up with TRBD2. The CDR3 is 17 amino acids. CDR1 is MGHRA, CDR2 YSYEKL, per germline. Trimming cost V 0 bases and J 4 bases; bases outside gene matches: 7. The chain's CDR3 is CASSQDERAGGYNEQFF. The CDR3 DNA follows: TGCGCCAGCAGCCAAGATGAGCGCGCGGGGGGGTACAATGAGCAGTTCTTC.

The chain links TRBV28 to TRBJ2-7; D is possibly TRBD2 (6 bases). CDR1 is MDHEN and CDR2 is SYDVKM in the germline V gene. The CDR3 spans 15 residues. Trimming removed 7 bases from V and 5 bases from J, with 21 bases in between. DNA of the CDR3: TGTGCCAGCAAGGTTTCGGGACTTCTTGTCAACGAGCAGTACTTC. The encoded protein is CASKVSGLLVNEQYF.